The 14 T cell receptor beta chains below come from one sample, sequenced in a study of blood T cell repertoires in COVID-19 (dated by TCRdb to the early 2020s). Library preparation employed the immunoSEQ multiplex PCR assay. TCRdb limited this immuneACCESS table to in-frame rearrangements with V and J called. A share of clones is missing; checked studies link under half to unresolved V genes, and the rest is unexplained. The sample includes roughly 100,000 clones, with almost 80% observed a single time. 9.8% of the sample comes from the top ten. Sequences were obtained from peripheral blood. The receptors here all came from a man in his sixties with active or convalescent COVID-19.

J is TRBJ2-5 and V is TRBV2, with 8 positions matching TRBD1. Trimming at V came to 6 bases and at J to 5 bases, leaving 8 bases not matched to a gene. Germline CDR1 SNHLY, CDR2 FYNNEI. This CDR3 spans 14 amino acids. CDR3: CASRSDRVGETQYF. The CDR3 coding sequence is TGTGCCAGCAGATCGGACAGGGTAGGGGAGACCCAGTACTTC.

The rearrangement uses TRBV19 and TRBJ1-2; D is undetermined. Germline values: CDR1 LNHDA, CDR2 SQIVND (reference sequence). Trimming removed 6 bases at V and 3 bases at J, with 8 bases between. The CDR3 extends over 12 amino acids. CDR3 protein: CASREGDYGYTF. CDR3 in DNA: TGTGCCAGTAGGGAGGGAGACTATGGCTACACCTTC.

About this clone itself: At the DNA level, this CDR3 is encoded by other sequences in the same sample as well. The chain recombines TRBV24-1 with TRBJ1-5; 7 bases align to TRBD1. This CDR3 is built from 14 residues. V lost 6 bases to trimming and J lost 3 bases; unmatched junction nucleotides: 4. Germline V CDR1 and CDR2: KGHDR, SFDVKD. The CDR3 DNA follows: TGTGCCACCAGTCCGACAGGGTCCAATCAGCCCCAGCATTTT. This translates into CATSPTGSNQPQHF.

V usage is TRBV19 and J usage is TRBJ2-1; 8 bases are a match to TRBD2. After removal of 5 bases from V and 6 bases from J, the junction contained 9 bases not matched to a gene. CDR3 length: 15 amino acids. The V gene's germline CDR1 is LNHDA and CDR2 SQIVND (reference sequence). CDR3 nucleotide sequence: TGTGCCAGTAGTGTGGACGGGACTAGAGGCAATGAGCAGTTCTTC. Its translation: CASSVDGTRGNEQFF.

This sequence joins TRBV6-5 and TRBJ1-5; 7 bases line up with TRBD1. Trimming took 8 bases from V and 0 from J; bases not matched to a gene: 4. The CDR3 sequence is 14 residues long. In germline, CDR1 is MNHEY, CDR2 SVGAGI. As DNA, the CDR3 is TGTGCCAGCTCGACAGGGTCTAGCAATCAGCCCCAGCATTTT. Translation: CASSTGSSNQPQHF.

A few counts support this clone. The rearrangement joins TRBV11-3 to TRBJ1-1; D not certain. V was cut by 5 bases and J by 11 bases, with 12 bases left in between. The germline V gene encodes CDR1 SGHNT and CDR2 YENEEA. The CDR3 has 11 amino acids. CDR3: CASSLNVDAFF. CDR3 bases: TGTGCCAGCAGCCTAAATGTTGATGCTTTCTTT. Looking up the rest from reference TRBV11-3 and TRBJ1-1 gives the full variable domain: EAGVVQSPRYKIIEKKQPVAFWCNPISGHNTLYWYLQNLGQGPELLIRYENEEAVDDSQLPKDRFSAERLKGVDSTLKIQPAELGDSAVYLCASSLNVDAFFGQGTRLTVV.

This chain connects TRBV2 to TRBJ2-7, with D possibly being TRBD2 (6 bases). The length of the CDR3 is 12 residues. The germline V and J ends were trimmed by 1 base and 12 bases, with 13 bases remaining between them. Germline lookup yields CDR1 SNHLY and CDR2 FYNNEI. In DNA, the CDR3 is TGTGCCAGCAGTGAAGAGGAGGAGGAGGGGTACTTC. It codes for CASSEEEEEGYF.

Concerning this clone itself: The sample contains more than one DNA sequence encoding this CDR3. V is TRBV19 and J is TRBJ2-2; D is perhaps TRBD2 (5 bases). Between the trimmed V and J ends, which lost 2 bases and 11 bases, there was a span of 12 bases. CDR1 is LNHDA and CDR2 is SQIVND in the germline V gene (reference sequence). CDR3 length: 13 amino acids. In DNA form, the CDR3 reads TGTGCCAGTAGTATATCGGGGATCGGCGAGCTGTTTTTT. Residues: CASSISGIGELFF.

The genes are TRBV24-1 and TRBJ2-1, with TRBD2 matching 10 bases. V lost 3 bases, J lost 0 bases, and 13 bases stayed unmatched. Germline V gives CDR1 KGHDR, CDR2 SFDVKD. This CDR3 spans 20 amino acids. CDR3 DNA sequence: TGTGCCACCAGTGATGTCCCGGGGACTAGCGCGACGAGCTCCTACAATGAGCAGTTCTTC. As protein: CATSDVPGTSATSSYNEQFF.

The rearrangement joins TRBV28 to TRBJ2-3; 12 positions match TRBD2. CDR3 length equals 16 residues. The germline V gene encodes CDR1 MDHEN and CDR2 SYDVKM. Trimming removed 7 bases from V and 4 bases from J; junction bases left unmatched: 9. The CDR3 coding sequence is TGTGCCAGCATCGGGGGACTAGCGGGTGTCCCAGATACGCAGTATTTT. It specifies CASIGGLAGVPDTQYF.

The V gene is TRBV18, the J gene TRBJ2-7, with D possibly matching TRBD1 (6 bases). CDR1 and CDR2 from the germline V gene are KGHSH and LQKENI. The CDR3 spans 13 residues. V lost 1 base and J lost 6, with 10 bases in between. This CDR3 is CASSPQKGGEQYV. The CDR3 bases are TGTGCCAGCTCACCACAAAAAGGGGGCGAGCAGTACGTC.

The chain uses TRBV28 and TRBJ2-7, with 8 bases lining up with TRBD1. The germline V gene encodes CDR1 MDHEN and CDR2 SYDVKM. CDR3 length: 15 amino acids. V lost 4 bases, J lost 2 bases, and 7 bases stayed unmatched. In DNA form, the CDR3 reads TGTGCCAGCAGTTCCCTGACAGGGGTCCCCTACGAGCAGTACTTC. Translation: CASSSLTGVPYEQYF.

The chain links TRBV3-1 (or the pseudogene TRBV3-2) to TRBJ2-7; D might be TRBD2 (6 bases). V was shortened by 4 bases and J by 0 bases, with 10 bases between the two germline ends. The germline CDR1 and CDR2 sequences are LGHDT and YNNKEL (reference sequence). The CDR3 has 14 amino acids. Here the CDR3 reads CASSRAGRSYEQYF. The CDR3 nucleotides are TGTGCCAGCAGCCGAGCGGGTCGCTCCTACGAGCAGTACTTC.

This clone is a singleton in its sample. The CDR3 sequence is CATSESGTGYGYTF. CDR3 nucleotides: TGTGCCACCAGTGAGTCCGGGACAGGGTACGGCTACACCTTC. This chain links TRBV24-1 with TRBJ1-2; 9 positions match TRBD1. Germline trimming cut 4 bases from V and 8 bases from J; bases unmatched to any gene: 7. The CDR3 runs 14 residues. Germline lookup yields CDR1 KGHDR and CDR2 SFDVKD.